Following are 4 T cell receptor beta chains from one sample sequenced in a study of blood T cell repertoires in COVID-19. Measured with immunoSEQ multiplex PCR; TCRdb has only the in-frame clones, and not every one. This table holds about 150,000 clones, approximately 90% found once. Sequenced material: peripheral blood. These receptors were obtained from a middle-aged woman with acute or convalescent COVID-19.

CDR3 nucleotide sequence: TGTGCCAGCGTGCTTAGCGAGAACACCGGGGAGCTGTTTTTT. It encodes CASVLSENTGELFF. The chain employs TRBV5-8 and TRBJ2-2, with a possible D match to TRBD2 (5 bases). The CDR3 contains 14 residues. Trimming stripped 7 bases from V and 1 base from J, with 11 bases between. Germline V CDR1 and CDR2: SGHTS, YDEGEE.

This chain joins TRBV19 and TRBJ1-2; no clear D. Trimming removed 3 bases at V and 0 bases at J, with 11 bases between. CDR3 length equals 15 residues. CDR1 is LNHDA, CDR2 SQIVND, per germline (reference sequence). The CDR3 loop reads CASSMGSTANYGYTF. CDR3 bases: TGTGCCAGTAGTATGGGCAGCACAGCTAACTATGGCTACACCTTC.

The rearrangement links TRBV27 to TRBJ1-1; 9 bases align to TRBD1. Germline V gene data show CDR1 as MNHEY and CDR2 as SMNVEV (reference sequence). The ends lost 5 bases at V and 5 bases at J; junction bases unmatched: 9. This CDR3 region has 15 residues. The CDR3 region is CASSREGQGRTEAFF. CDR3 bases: TGTGCCAGCAGTCGAGAGGGACAGGGAAGGACTGAAGCTTTCTTT.

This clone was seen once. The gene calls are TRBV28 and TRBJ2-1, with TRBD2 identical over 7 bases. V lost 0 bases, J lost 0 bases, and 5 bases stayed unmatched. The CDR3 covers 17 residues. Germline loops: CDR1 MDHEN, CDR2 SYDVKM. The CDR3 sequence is CASSLWAGTTSYNEQFF. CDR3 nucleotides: TGTGCCAGCAGTTTATGGGCCGGGACTACCTCCTACAATGAGCAGTTCTTC.